Shown below are 13 T cell receptor beta chains from a single sample sequenced in a study of control samples from healthy donors and cancer patients. Profiled with immunoSEQ multiplex PCR; TCRdb holds only in-frame clones, not every one. The sample lists about 53,000 clones, 75% to 90% occurring once. Source material: PBMCs. The receptors here all came from a man in his 60s with head and neck cancer.

CDR3: CASISLAYEQYF. The CDR3 region has the DNA TGTGCCAGCATTTCCCTGGCCTACGAGCAGTACTTC. The chain couples TRBV28 to TRBJ2-7; D is uncertain. The CDR3 consists of 12 residues. CDR1 is MDHEN and CDR2 is SYDVKM in the germline V gene. V lost 7 bases, J lost 2 bases, and 9 bases lay in between.

This clone was observed a single time. This chain uses TRBV27 with TRBJ2-1, with D perhaps TRBD2 (6 bases). Germline V gene sequence: CDR1 MNHEY, CDR2 SMNVEV (reference sequence). This CDR3 is 15 amino acids long. Trimming took off 5 bases at V and 5 bases at J, with 16 bases between the two ends. DNA of the CDR3: TGTGCCAGCAGTCCACGGAGGGGCGTAGACAATGAGCAGTTCTTC. Translated, it gives CASSPRRGVDNEQFF.

CDR3 in amino acids: CASTHYQGPRIYGYTF. The CDR3 bases are TGTGCCAGTACCCATTACCAGGGACCTCGGATCTATGGCTACACCTTC. The genes are TRBV19 and TRBJ1-2; the D gene is possibly TRBD1 (5 bases). Germline values: CDR1 LNHDA, CDR2 SQIVND (reference sequence). This CDR3 has 16 amino acids. Trimming stripped 7 bases from V and 4 bases from J, with 22 bases between.

The CDR3 loop is CASSLDPGVGGNTIYF. The CDR3 coding sequence is TGCGCCAGCAGCTTGGACCCGGGGGTAGGAGGAAACACCATATATTTT. The J gene is TRBJ1-3, the V gene TRBV5-1; possible D gene TRBD1, 5 bases. The CDR3 has 16 amino acids. CDR1 and CDR2 (germline): SGHRS, YFSETQ. The V end lost 0 bases, the J end lost 4 bases, and 14 bases lay between the germline ends. Full variable domain (missing parts from reference TRBV5-1 and TRBJ1-3): KAGVTQTPRYLIKTRGQQVTLSCSPISGHRSVSWYQQTPGQGLQFLFEYFSETQRNKGNFPGRFSGRQFSNSRSEMNVSTLELGDSALYLCASSLDPGVGGNTIYFGEGSWLTVV.

In the case of this clone: Relative to the germline gene, one junction end is altered; a read error may explain this. The rearrangement links TRBV28 to TRBJ2-7, with D perhaps matching TRBD1 (6 bases). The CDR3 spans 12 residues. CDR1 and CDR2 from the germline V gene are MDHEN and SYDVKM. The CDR3 sequence: CASSSRDKVDSF. Here the CDR3 DNA reads TGTGCCAGCAGTTCCCGGGACAAGGTGGACTCCTTC.

V gene TRBV9 combines with J gene TRBJ2-5; a possible D gene is TRBD2 (6 bases). CDR3 length: 14 amino acids. Trimming stripped 0 bases from V and 4 bases from J, with 10 bases between. Germline V gene data show CDR1 as SGDLS and CDR2 as YYNGEE. The CDR3 loop reads CASSVGGDRETQYF. CDR3 sequence (DNA): TGTGCCAGCAGCGTAGGGGGGGATCGAGAGACCCAGTACTTC.

The chain employs TRBV30 and TRBJ1-2; 7 bases map to TRBD1. Trimming cost V 4 bases and J 7 bases; bases outside gene matches: 3. The CDR3 totals 11 residues. From germline, CDR1 is GTSNPN and CDR2 SVGIG (reference sequence). CDR3 in DNA: TGTGCCTGGACACAGGGGTTTGGCTACACCTTC. Amino acid sequence: CAWTQGFGYTF.

The rearrangement links TRBV19 to TRBJ1-1; 7 bases fit TRBD1. The CDR3 is 13 amino acids. The ends lost 6 bases at V and 8 bases at J; junction bases unmatched: 9. Per germline, CDR1 LNHDA and CDR2 SQIVND (reference sequence). The CDR3 DNA follows: TGTGCCAGTAGGGAGACAGGGATTCCCGAAGCTTTCTTT. Protein product: CASRETGIPEAFF. The entire variable domain, with the rest obtained from reference TRBV19 and TRBJ1-1, is as follows: DGGITQSPKYLFRKEGQNVTLSCEQNLNHDAMYWYRQDPGQGLRLIYYSQIVNDFQKGDIAEGYSVSREKKESFPLTVTSAQKNPTAFYLCASRETGIPEAFFGQGTRLTVV.

This chain links TRBV6-1 with TRBJ1-4; 7 positions match TRBD1. The germline CDR1 and CDR2 sequences are MNHNS and SASEGT. Trimming at V came to 3 bases and at J to 3 bases, leaving 1 base not matched to a gene. This CDR3 has 14 residues. For the CDR3, the DNA is TGTGCCAGCAGTGATGGGACAGCTAATGAAAAACTGTTTTTT. Amino acid sequence: CASSDGTANEKLFF.

This clone has just one count. The chain employs TRBV10-1 and TRBJ2-1, with 16 bases lining up with TRBD2. The CDR3 contains 16 residues. The V gene end was trimmed by 6 bases and the J gene end by 5 bases; junction bases not matched to a gene: 4. Per germline, CDR1 WNHNN and CDR2 SYGVQD (reference sequence). CDR3 bases: TGCGCCAGCAGCTCGGGACTAGCGGGGGGGAACAATGAGCAGTTCTTC. Translated: CASSSGLAGGNNEQFF.

The chain employs TRBV27 and TRBJ2-1; 12 bases line up with TRBD2. V lost 6 bases and J lost 7; bases outside the gene matches: 7. The CDR3 sequence is 15 residues long. Germline values: CDR1 MNHEY, CDR2 SMNVEV (reference sequence). Here the CDR3 reads CASRLLAGGPNEQFF. The CDR3 DNA follows: TGTGCCAGCAGACTACTAGCGGGGGGACCAAATGAGCAGTTCTTC.

V gene TRBV6-5 combines with J gene TRBJ2-1; D gene uncertain. Germline values: CDR1 MNHEY, CDR2 SVGAGI. Trimming removed 7 bases from V and 6 bases from J, with 10 bases in between. This CDR3 contains 12 residues. For the CDR3, the DNA is TGTGCCAGCACCAGGACGGGCAATGAGCAGTTCTTC. Translation: CASTRTGNEQFF.

The chain uses TRBV2 and TRBJ2-5; D ambiguous. This CDR3 contains 13 residues. The germline V and J ends were trimmed by 4 bases and 1 base, with 7 bases remaining between them. Germline V gene data show CDR1 as SNHLY and CDR2 as FYNNEI. The CDR3 nucleotides are TGTGCCAGCAGTGCTAGGGCCCAAGAGACCCAGTACTTC. Its translation: CASSARAQETQYF. The full variable domain, rest sourced from reference TRBV2 and TRBJ2-5, is EPEVTQTPSHQVTQMGQEVILRCVPISNHLYFYWYRQILGQKVEFLVSFYNNEISEKSEIFDDQFSVERPDGSNFTLKIRSTKLEDSAMYFCASSARAQETQYFGPGTRLLVL.